The 31 T cell receptor beta chains below were found in one sample sequenced in a study of early T cells in non-severe SARS-CoV-2 infection. TCRdb fed the 5' RACE reads into MiXCR, producing one record per CDR3 protein. The profile shows approximately 76,000 distinct CDR3 sequences, around an eighth of them singletons. Sequenced input: whole blood. Receptors were obtained from an adult who was a healthcare worker with PCR-confirmed SARS-CoV-2 infection or an uninfected control (not recorded which).

The chain links TRBV19 to TRBJ2-1; D is ambiguous. Germline V gene sequence: CDR1 LNHDA, CDR2 SQIVND (reference sequence). The CDR3 loop spans 12 amino acids. V lost 10 bases to trimming and J lost 3 bases, with 10 bases between them. The CDR3 protein is CATPGSYNEQFF. CDR3 DNA sequence: TGTGCCACCCCAGGTAGCTACAATGAGCAGTTCTTC.

The rearrangement links TRBV20-1 to TRBJ2-3; 7 nucleotides match TRBD1. The CDR3 is 13 amino acids. The trim removed 3 bases at V and 4 bases at J, leaving 4 bases unmatched. Germline assignment: CDR1 DFQATT and CDR2 SNEGSKA (reference sequence). The DNA for the CDR3 is TGCAGTGCTAGTAGAGGGGGCGCAGATACGCAGTATTTT. The encoded protein is CSASRGGADTQYF.

This clonotype was seen more than once but under ten times. V is TRBV10-2 and J is TRBJ1-1; 7 bases align to TRBD1. Unmatched junction bases numbered 6, after V lost 7 bases and J lost 1 base. The length of the CDR3 is 14 residues. Germline V gives CDR1 WSHSY, CDR2 SAAADI. This CDR3 is CASTADRENTEAFF. Written as DNA, the CDR3 is TGCGCCAGCACCGCCGACAGGGAGAACACTGAAGCTTTCTTT.

In its sample, this clonotype was seen many times. V gene TRBV11-3 combines with J gene TRBJ1-4; TRBD1 is a possible D gene (5 bases). The CDR3 loop spans 14 amino acids. CDR1 SGHNT and CDR2 YENEEA come from the germline V gene. Deletions cut 5 bases from V and 5 bases from J, with 12 bases between. The DNA for the CDR3 is TGTGCCAGCAGCCCCCACCCAGGGAATGAAAAACTGTTTTTT. Amino acid sequence: CASSPHPGNEKLFF.

This clonotype turned up a few times. The chain carries TRBV28 and TRBJ1-2; no definite D call. CDR3 length: 14 amino acids. The germline gives CDR1 MDHEN, CDR2 SYDVKM. V lost 7 bases, J lost 5 bases, and 17 bases lay in between. The CDR3 is CASTSRGTVYGYTF. CDR3 sequence (DNA): TGTGCCAGCACCTCCCGGGGAACAGTTTATGGCTACACCTTC.

This clonotype was observed at least ten times. The CDR3 sequence: CASSLTGGAEAFF. CDR3 DNA: TGTGCCAGCAGCTTGACAGGGGGCGCTGAAGCTTTCTTT. The chain recombines TRBV7-9 with TRBJ1-1, with 10 bases aligning to TRBD1. V lost 3 bases, J lost 6 bases, and 1 base stayed unmatched. CDR3 size: 13 residues. Germline CDR1 reads SEHNR; CDR2 reads FQNEAQ (reference sequence). Supplemented by reference TRBV7-9 and TRBJ1-1, the full variable domain reads DTGVSQNPRHKITKRGQNVTFRCDPISEHNRLYWYRQTLGQGPEFLTYFQNEAQLEKSRLLSDRFSAERPKGSFSTLEIQRTEQGDSAMYLCASSLTGGAEAFFGQGTRLTVV.

V gene TRBV20-1 combines with J gene TRBJ2-1; possibly TRBD2 for D (6 bases). The CDR3 is made up of 12 amino acids. Trimming cost V 0 bases and J 6 bases, with 6 bases left between them. In germline, CDR1 is DFQATT, CDR2 SNEGSKA (reference sequence). The CDR3 sequence is CSAREGGNEQFF. DNA of the CDR3: TGCAGTGCTAGAGAGGGGGGCAATGAGCAGTTCTTC.

V gene TRBV10-3 combines with J gene TRBJ2-5; perhaps TRBD1 as D (5 bases). V lost 7 bases to trimming and J lost 4 bases, with 13 bases between them. This CDR3 spans 13 amino acids. Germline CDR1 reads ENHRY; CDR2 reads SYGVKD. The CDR3 region is CAIKMPGIETQYF. The CDR3 nucleotides read TGTGCCATCAAAATGCCAGGGATAGAGACCCAGTACTTC.

This clonotype was recorded many times. CDR3 sequence: CASSPNGGEQPQHF. The DNA of the CDR3 is TGTGCCAGCAGCCCCAACGGGGGTGAGCAGCCCCAGCATTTT. The chain joins TRBV7-6 to TRBJ1-5; TRBD1 might be the D (5 bases). Germline V CDR1 and CDR2: SGHVS, FNYEAQ. The V end was cut by 5 bases, the J end by 7 bases, with 15 bases between. CDR3 size: 14 residues.

This clonotype was detected many times. This rearrangement joins TRBV29-1 to TRBJ1-1, with D possibly matching TRBD1 (6 bases). V was pared by 4 bases and J by 4 bases, with 13 bases between. CDR3 length: 13 amino acids. Germline CDR1 SQVTM, CDR2 ANQGSEA. Here the CDR3 DNA reads TGCAGCGTTGTCGGAAAGGGGGTCACTGAAGCTTTCTTT. Protein product: CSVVGKGVTEAFF.

This clonotype was observed a few times. The chain couples TRBV24-1 to TRBJ2-5; tentatively, D is TRBD1 or TRBD2 (5 bases each). Germline lookup yields CDR1 KGHDR and CDR2 SFDVKD. V lost 5 bases, J lost 2 bases, and 8 bases lay in between. This CDR3 spans 13 amino acids. The CDR3 region is CATSGGIQETQYF. For the CDR3, the DNA is TGTGCCACCAGTGGGGGGATACAAGAGACCCAGTACTTC.

This clonotype was detected only a few times. J is TRBJ1-1 and V is TRBV10-2; D might be TRBD1 (5 bases). Trimming took off 4 bases at V and 11 bases at J, with 17 bases between the two ends. Germline CDR1 WSHSY, CDR2 SAAADI. The CDR3 spans 13 residues. CDR3 region: CASSVRAEQRAFF. The CDR3 DNA reads as TGCGCCAGCAGTGTCAGGGCAGAACAGAGGGCTTTCTTT.

The chain uses TRBV29-1 and TRBJ1-1; unclear D gene. Germline values: CDR1 SQVTM, CDR2 ANQGSEA. The CDR3 sequence is 12 residues long. Trimming stripped 3 bases from V and 5 bases from J, with 10 bases between. The CDR3: CSVESVLTEAFF. As DNA, the CDR3 is TGCAGCGTTGAGAGTGTTCTTACTGAAGCTTTCTTT.

As DNA, the CDR3 is TGTGCCAACGGGCTAAGCGATAATTCACCCCTCCACTTT. Residues: CANGLSDNSPLHF. The chain recombines TRBV10-3 with TRBJ1-6, with D unresolved. The CDR3 has 13 residues. CDR1 and CDR2 (germline): ENHRY, SYGVKD. With 10 bases removed from V and 5 bases from J, the gap between germline ends came to 12 bases.

This clonotype was seen a handful of times. The rearrangement links TRBV20-1 to TRBJ2-7; TRBD2 matches at 15 bases. Germline-derived CDR1 and CDR2 are DFQATT and SNEGSKA (reference sequence). V shed 3 bases, J shed 7 bases, and the junction held 7 bases outside the gene matches. This CDR3 region has 15 residues. CDR3 DNA: TGCAGTGCTAGGGGACTAGCGGGGGGAGGATGGGAGCAGTACTTC. This sequence encodes CSARGLAGGGWEQYF.

This clonotype has at least ten counts. The J gene is TRBJ1-2, the V gene TRBV30; no definite D call. This CDR3 spans 12 amino acids. Germline CDR1 GTSNPN, CDR2 SVGIG (reference sequence). Trimming stripped 3 bases from V and 7 bases from J, with 12 bases between. The CDR3 sequence is CAWRATAGGYTF. As DNA, the CDR3 is TGTGCCTGGAGGGCCACGGCTGGTGGCTACACCTTC.

This clonotype was detected ten times or more. V usage is TRBV10-1 and J usage is TRBJ1-3; D is unresolved. CDR3 length: 14 amino acids. The V and J ends lost 0 bases and 1 base respectively, with 4 bases between them. CDR1 WNHNN and CDR2 SYGVQD come from the germline V gene (reference sequence). Written as DNA, the CDR3 is TGCGCCAGCAGTGAGTCCCAATCTGGAAACACCATATATTTT. Encoded protein: CASSESQSGNTIYF.

In its sample, this clonotype was seen many times. The rearrangement joins TRBV5-4 to TRBJ1-2; D not certain. V was cut by 2 bases and J by 5 bases, with 13 bases left in between. This CDR3 comprises 14 residues. Germline lookup yields CDR1 SGHNT and CDR2 YYREEE (reference sequence). CDR3 sequence reads: CASSFSSAAYGYTF. The CDR3 nucleotides are TGTGCCAGCAGCTTCAGTTCGGCAGCTTATGGCTACACCTTC.

This chain uses TRBV6-1 with TRBJ2-7, with TRBD1 matching over 8 bases. Germline values: CDR1 MNHNS, CDR2 SASEGT. V shed 5 bases and J 3 bases; nucleotides not matched to a gene: 9. This CDR3 has 15 residues. CDR3 DNA: TGTGCCAGCAGTTCCCAAAGGACAGGGAGCTACGAGCAGTACTTC. Translation: CASSSQRTGSYEQYF.

Regarding this clonotype: The CDR3 carries no conserved terminal phenylalanine or tryptophan, so it likely arises from a read error. The limits of the CDR3 on the DNA are not certain, so only TCRdb's listed CDR3 is given. The chain joins TRBV21-1 to TRBJ2-1. TRBV21-1 is a pseudogene. The CDR3 adds up to 12 amino acids, both ends counted. The CDR3 sequence is CASSRVMNSSWN.

This clonotype appeared many times. V and J are TRBV10-1 and TRBJ2-2; TRBD1 is a possible D gene (5 bases). V was pared by 6 bases and J by 3 bases, with 11 bases between. CDR3 length: 14 amino acids. CDR1 WNHNN and CDR2 SYGVQD come from the germline V gene (reference sequence). The CDR3 coding sequence is TGCGCCAGCAGCTCAGGGTTGCACACCGGGGAGCTGTTTTTT. It codes for CASSSGLHTGELFF.

The V and J genes are TRBV3-1 and TRBJ2-2; D uncertain. The V end lost 4 bases, the J end lost 3 bases, and 15 bases lay between the germline ends. The CDR3 is made up of 16 amino acids. CDR1 and CDR2 from the germline V gene are LGHDT and YNNKEL (reference sequence). The DNA for the CDR3 is TGTGCCAGCAGCCTTACCGGGCCACGCGACACCGGGGAGCTGTTTTTT. Translation gives CASSLTGPRDTGELFF.

This clonotype was recorded at least ten times. J is TRBJ2-7 and V is TRBV28, with TRBD2 as a possible D gene (5 bases). The CDR3 has 16 residues. CDR1 and CDR2 from the germline V gene are MDHEN and SYDVKM. V was shortened by 5 bases and J by 7 bases, with 24 bases between the two germline ends. DNA of the CDR3: TGTGCCAGCAGTAGTGTGGGCCGGGGAGAACTACGGGAGCAGTACTTC. Translation gives CASSSVGRGELREQYF.

The chain is built from TRBV9 and TRBJ2-7; D may be TRBD1 (6 bases). Germline CDR1 and CDR2: SGDLS and YYNGEE. The CDR3 is 14 residues long. Trimming removed 3 bases from V and 2 bases from J, with 12 bases in between. The CDR3 spells CASSAGGQTYEQYF. The CDR3 nucleotides are TGTGCCAGCAGCGCAGGTGGACAGACCTACGAGCAGTACTTC.

There are many counts of this clonotype. The J gene is TRBJ2-7, the V gene TRBV12-5, with a tentative D call TRBD1 (5 bases). The CDR3 has 12 residues. Trimming pared 7 bases from V and 3 bases from J, leaving 10 bases between. CDR1 and CDR2 from the germline V gene are LGHNT and FRNRAP. The CDR3 loop is CASATGSYEQYF. The CDR3 nucleotides are TGTGCTAGTGCCACAGGAAGCTACGAGCAGTACTTC.

This clonotype has only a few counts. V gene TRBV6-5 combines with J gene TRBJ1-4; D possibly corresponds to TRBD1 (5 bases). CDR1 and CDR2 (germline): MNHEY, SVGAGI. This CDR3 has 15 amino acids. V gave up 4 bases and J gave up 7 bases, with 16 bases separating them. In nucleotides, the CDR3 is TGTGCCAGCAGTTCTCCCCGCAGGGCGGGTGAAAAACTGTTTTTT. It specifies CASSSPRRAGEKLFF.

This rearrangement joins TRBV3-1 to TRBJ1-2, with a tentative D call TRBD1 (5 bases). Germline values: CDR1 LGHDT, CDR2 YNNKEL (reference sequence). The CDR3 is 14 amino acids. The V and J ends lost 0 bases and 4 bases respectively, with 9 bases between them. The CDR3 sequence: CASSQEGPTYGYTF. As DNA, the CDR3 is TGTGCCAGCAGCCAAGAGGGGCCCACCTATGGCTACACCTTC.

This clonotype was seen repeatedly, ten times or more. V usage is TRBV19 and J usage is TRBJ2-3; 8 bases align to TRBD2. The CDR3 runs 16 residues. Germline V gene sequence: CDR1 LNHDA, CDR2 SQIVND (reference sequence). V was clipped by 2 bases and J by 2 bases; unmatched bases: 6. CDR3 in amino acids: CASSIRRGAPTDTQYF. In DNA, the CDR3 is TGTGCCAGTAGTATAAGGCGGGGGGCTCCCACAGATACGCAGTATTTT.

This clonotype was detected ten times or more. The gene calls are TRBV18 and TRBJ1-4, with D maybe TRBD1 (5 bases). V was trimmed by 2 bases and J by 0 bases, leaving 22 bases between them. The CDR3 is 20 amino acids. Germline loops: CDR1 KGHSH, CDR2 LQKENI. The CDR3 loop is CASSPRRGRQVVATNEKLFF. The DNA of the CDR3 is TGTGCCAGCTCACCAAGAAGGGGACGCCAAGTAGTTGCAACTAATGAAAAACTGTTTTTT.

This clonotype was counted a few times. This chain links TRBV10-3 with TRBJ2-7; 11 bases are a match to TRBD2. CDR1 and CDR2 from the germline V gene are ENHRY and SYGVKD. With V trimmed by 0 bases and J by 1 base, 2 bases remained unmatched. The length of the CDR3 is 16 residues. The CDR3, as DNA: TGTGCCATCAGTGAGTCGGGGACTAGCGGATCCTACGAGCAGTACTTC. Protein: CAISESGTSGSYEQYF.

This clonotype showed up just once. The J gene is TRBJ2-7, the V gene TRBV20-1; 7 bases match TRBD1. Germline CDR1 and CDR2: DFQATT and SNEGSKA (reference sequence). Trimming removed 0 bases from V and 6 bases from J; junction bases left unmatched: 14. The CDR3 has 16 residues. The CDR3: CSAREGRDRYSLEQYF. DNA for the CDR3: TGCAGTGCTAGAGAGGGTAGGGACAGATACTCGCTCGAGCAGTACTTC.